The next 23 T cell receptor beta chains were all read from a single sample in a study of blood T cell repertoires in COVID-19. Clones were sequenced by immunoSEQ multiplex PCR, and TCRdb holds only the in-frame ones, with some missing. The top ten clones hold roughly 4.8% of a sample with around 250,000 clones, 75% to 90% of them seen once. Sequencing was performed on peripheral blood. These receptors all stem from a woman between 40 and 50 years old who had recovered from COVID-19.

The CDR3 nucleotides are TGTGCCAGCAGCGTAGTGCAGGGAGGAGGGGAGCTGTTTTTT. Translated, it gives CASSVVQGGGELFF. This chain connects TRBV9 to TRBJ2-2; D is perhaps TRBD2 (6 bases). Germline CDR1 reads SGDLS; CDR2 reads YYNGEE. The length of the CDR3 is 14 residues. V shed 0 bases and J shed 8 bases, with 11 bases lying between them.

The chain links TRBV2 to TRBJ1-4; 9 bases align to TRBD1. The germline V gene has CDR1 SNHLY and CDR2 FYNNEI. The CDR3 runs 16 residues. V dropped 8 bases and J dropped 6; count of bases not matched to a gene: 13. In DNA form, the CDR3 reads TGTGCCAGCGGGGCGCCAAAGGGGACAGGGCATGAAAAACTGTTTTTT. Its translation is CASGAPKGTGHEKLFF.

CDR3 protein: CASSSYSGTSTDTQYF. The DNA for the CDR3 is TGTGCCAGCAGCTCATATAGCGGGACTAGCACAGATACGCAGTATTTT. The chain employs TRBV11-3 and TRBJ2-3; 8 bases are shared with TRBD2. The CDR3 consists of 16 residues. The junction had 6 bases not matched to a gene; V was cut back by 4 bases and J by 0 bases. Germline values: CDR1 SGHNT, CDR2 YENEEA.

The chain links TRBV14 to TRBJ2-5; 15 bases line up with TRBD2. This CDR3 has 16 residues. Germline V gene lookup returns CDR1 SGHDN and CDR2 FVKESK. With 4 bases clipped from V and 5 bases from J, the junction kept 5 bases outside the gene matches. The CDR3 is CASSRRTSGGAETQYF. The CDR3 region has the DNA TGTGCCAGCAGCCGCCGGACTAGCGGGGGGGCGGAGACCCAGTACTTC.

The rearrangement joins TRBV5-6 to TRBJ1-1; D may be TRBD1 (6 bases). The CDR3 covers 12 residues. With 5 bases removed from V and 9 bases from J, the gap between germline ends came to 14 bases. The germline gives CDR1 SGHDT, CDR2 YYEEEE. The CDR3 DNA sequence: TGTGCCAGCAGTCTAGGGGGTTTTAAAGCTTTCTTT. Its protein is CASSLGGFKAFF.

V and J are TRBV3-1 (or the pseudogene TRBV3-2) and TRBJ1-4, with 7 bases lining up with TRBD1. Germline lookup yields CDR1 LGHDT and CDR2 YNNKEL (reference sequence). Losses at the gene ends were 2 bases for V and 5 bases for J; bases not matched to a gene: 5. The CDR3 totals 15 residues. CDR3 DNA sequence: TGTGCCAGCAGCCAACAACCGGGACAGAATGAAAAACTGTTTTTT. Residues: CASSQQPGQNEKLFF.

The chain uses TRBV3-1 (or the pseudogene TRBV3-2) and TRBJ2-3, with 8 bases that match TRBD2. CDR3 length equals 15 residues. In germline, CDR1 is LGHDT, CDR2 YNNKEL (reference sequence). After removal of 4 bases from V and 2 bases from J, the junction contained 5 bases not matched to a gene. The CDR3 nucleotides read TGTGCCAGCAGCCCAACTAGCGGTCTCACAGATACGCAGTATTTT. Translated: CASSPTSGLTDTQYF.

The chain uses TRBV20-1 and TRBJ2-7; D possibly corresponds to TRBD1 (5 bases). The germline V and J ends were trimmed by 5 bases and 7 bases, with 12 bases remaining between them. Germline V gene lookup returns CDR1 DFQATT and CDR2 SNEGSKA (reference sequence). This CDR3 contains 11 residues. The CDR3 reads CSAADSREQYF. The CDR3 coding sequence is TGCAGTGCTGCCGACAGTCGGGAGCAGTACTTC.

This clone was found a few times. This sequence joins TRBV6-5 and TRBJ1-2, with D hard to call. Germline V gives CDR1 MNHEY, CDR2 SVGAGI. The CDR3 is made up of 14 amino acids. Between the trimmed V and J ends, which lost 0 bases and 4 bases, there was a span of 9 bases. The DNA of the CDR3 is TGTGCCAGCAGTTACTCGGGTGCGGCCTATGGCTACACCTTC. Translating it yields CASSYSGAAYGYTF.

The V gene is TRBV5-1, the J gene TRBJ2-1; 7 bases are shared with TRBD2. V trimming: 4 bases; J trimming: 0 bases; junction bases outside the gene matches: 7. CDR1 and CDR2 (germline): SGHRS, YFSETQ. CDR3 length equals 16 residues. CDR3 in amino acids: CASSLGTMSSYNEQFF. The CDR3, as DNA: TGCGCCAGCAGCCTAGGGACTATGAGCTCCTACAATGAGCAGTTCTTC.

This rearrangement joins TRBV18 to TRBJ1-3; 9 bases map to TRBD1. From germline, CDR1 is KGHSH and CDR2 LQKENI. Germline trimming cut 4 bases from V and 3 bases from J; bases unmatched to any gene: 4. This CDR3 spans 15 amino acids. CDR3 protein: CASSRPGQGGNTIYF. The CDR3 DNA sequence: TGTGCCAGCTCACGTCCGGGACAGGGTGGAAACACCATATATTTT.

This chain connects TRBV3-1 (or the pseudogene TRBV3-2) to TRBJ2-7; 8 nucleotides align to TRBD1. Germline trimming cut 0 bases from V and 4 bases from J; bases unmatched to any gene: 5. CDR3 size: 15 residues. CDR1 LGHDT and CDR2 YNNKEL come from the germline V gene (reference sequence). CDR3 in amino acids: CASSQDPGGDYEQYV. Written as DNA, the CDR3 is TGTGCCAGCAGCCAAGACCCAGGGGGCGATTACGAGCAGTACGTC.

This clone was found once. The J gene is TRBJ2-1, the V gene TRBV7-2; 7 nucleotides match TRBD2. This CDR3 contains 15 residues. Trimming took 5 bases from V and 3 from J; bases not matched to a gene: 7. The germline gives CDR1 SGHTA, CDR2 FQGNSA. This CDR3 reads CASSASGGSYNEQFF. The CDR3 DNA reads TGTGCCAGCAGCGCAAGCGGCGGGAGCTACAATGAGCAGTTCTTC.

The rearrangement uses TRBV5-1 and TRBJ2-1; D is possibly TRBD2 (6 bases). The ends were cut back, 0 bases at V and 3 bases at J, with 13 bases in the middle. This CDR3 contains 16 residues. CDR1 SGHRS and CDR2 YFSETQ come from the germline V gene. CDR3 protein: CASSLVGGKIYNEQFF. CDR3 nucleotides: TGCGCCAGCAGCTTGGTTGGCGGGAAGATCTACAATGAGCAGTTCTTC. Full variable domain (remainder filled in from reference TRBV5-1 and TRBJ2-1): KAGVTQTPRYLIKTRGQQVTLSCSPISGHRSVSWYQQTPGQGLQFLFEYFSETQRNKGNFPGRFSGRQFSNSRSEMNVSTLELGDSALYLCASSLVGGKIYNEQFFGPGTRLTVL.

The chain is built from TRBV10-3 and TRBJ2-3; no clear D gene. The germline CDR1 and CDR2 sequences are ENHRY and SYGVKD. The CDR3 has 11 residues. Deletions cut 8 bases from V and 3 bases from J, with 6 bases between. This chain's CDR3 is CAIQETDTQYF. In DNA, the CDR3 is TGTGCCATCCAAGAGACAGATACGCAGTATTTT.

This chain joins TRBV7-2 and TRBJ1-2, with D possibly TRBD1 on 6 matching bases. Germline CDR1 is SGHTA and CDR2 is FQGNSA. The CDR3 length is 15 residues. The V end lost 4 bases, the J end lost 2 bases, and 14 bases lay between the germline ends. The CDR3 loop is CASSSRQVQNYGYTF. The CDR3 DNA reads TGTGCCAGCAGCTCCAGACAGGTGCAAAACTATGGCTACACCTTC.

The chain combines TRBV6-5 with TRBJ1-6, with D unclear. The CDR3 has 12 residues. The V end lost 5 bases, the J end lost 7 bases, and 6 bases lay between the germline ends. CDR1 is MNHEY and CDR2 is SVGAGI in the germline V gene. The CDR3 region is CASSTLNSPLHF. The CDR3 nucleotides are TGTGCCAGCAGTACACTAAATTCACCCCTCCACTTT.

The V gene is TRBV9, the J gene TRBJ2-3; TRBD2 aligns across 10 bases. Germline V gene sequence: CDR1 SGDLS, CDR2 YYNGEE. This CDR3 is built from 18 residues. Unmatched junction bases numbered 9, after V lost 0 bases and J lost 2 bases. The CDR3 region is CASSVAPAGGPDTDTQYF. The DNA for the CDR3 is TGTGCCAGCAGCGTAGCACCAGCGGGGGGGCCCGACACAGATACGCAGTATTTT. The whole variable domain, remainder taken from reference TRBV9 and TRBJ2-3, is DSGVTQTPKHLITATGQRVTLRCSPRSGDLSVYWYQQSLDQGLQFLIQYYNGEERAKGNILERFSAQQFPDLHSELNLSSLELGDSALYFCASSVAPAGGPDTDTQYFGPGTRLTVL.

The chain joins TRBV5-1 to TRBJ2-5; a weak D match, TRBD1 (6 bases). The CDR3 has 15 residues. Germline CDR1 SGHRS, CDR2 YFSETQ. Trimming stripped 0 bases from V and 3 bases from J, with 12 bases between. In nucleotides, the CDR3 is TGCGCCAGCAGCTTGGGAGACAGGAACGAAGAGACCCAGTACTTC. Translating gives CASSLGDRNEETQYF.

The rearrangement joins TRBV5-6 to TRBJ2-5; D gene unclear. Germline CDR1 and CDR2: SGHDT and YYEEEE. The germline V and J ends were trimmed by 3 bases and 1 base, with 13 bases remaining between them. This CDR3 has 15 residues. CDR3 sequence (DNA): TGTGCCAGCAGCTCCGCAAAGCGTGGCCAAGAGACCCAGTACTTC. Translating it yields CASSSAKRGQETQYF.

Only a few counts were recorded for this clone. The rearrangement uses TRBV5-5 and TRBJ2-1; TRBD1 might be the D (6 bases). V was trimmed by 3 bases and J by 9 bases, leaving 10 bases between them. This CDR3 is 12 amino acids long. Germline lookup yields CDR1 SGHKS and CDR2 YYEKEE (reference sequence). CDR3 sequence (DNA): TGTGCCAGCAGCTCCCGGGACATTGAGCAGTTCTTC. It specifies CASSSRDIEQFF.

The rearrangement uses TRBV9 and TRBJ1-1, with D perhaps matching TRBD1 (5 bases). CDR3 length equals 12 residues. The germline V and J ends were trimmed by 3 bases and 7 bases, with 10 bases remaining between them. The germline V gene encodes CDR1 SGDLS and CDR2 YYNGEE. The CDR3 region is CASSEGVGEAFF. As DNA, the CDR3 is TGTGCCAGCAGCGAAGGGGTGGGTGAAGCTTTCTTT.

This chain links TRBV6-6 with TRBJ1-2; D possibly corresponds to TRBD1 (5 bases). CDR3 length: 14 residues. The V end was cut by 8 bases, the J end by 1 base, with 14 bases between. Per germline, CDR1 MNHNY and CDR2 SVGAGI (reference sequence). In DNA form, the CDR3 reads TGTGCCAGCTTAAATGCCCAGGGTAACTATGGCTACACCTTC. Translating gives CASLNAQGNYGYTF.